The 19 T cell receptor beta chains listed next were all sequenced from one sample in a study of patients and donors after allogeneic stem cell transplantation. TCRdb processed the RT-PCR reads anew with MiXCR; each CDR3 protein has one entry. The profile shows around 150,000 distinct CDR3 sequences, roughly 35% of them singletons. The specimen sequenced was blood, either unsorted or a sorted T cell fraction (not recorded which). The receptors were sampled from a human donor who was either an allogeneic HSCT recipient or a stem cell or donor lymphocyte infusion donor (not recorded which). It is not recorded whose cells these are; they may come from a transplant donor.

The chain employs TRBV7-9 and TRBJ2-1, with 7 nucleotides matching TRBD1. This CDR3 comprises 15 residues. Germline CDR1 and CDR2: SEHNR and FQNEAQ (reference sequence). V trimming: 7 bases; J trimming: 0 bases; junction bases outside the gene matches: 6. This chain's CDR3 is CASTSNRGSYNEQFF. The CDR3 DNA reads TGTGCCAGCACCTCCAACAGGGGCTCCTACAATGAGCAGTTCTTC.

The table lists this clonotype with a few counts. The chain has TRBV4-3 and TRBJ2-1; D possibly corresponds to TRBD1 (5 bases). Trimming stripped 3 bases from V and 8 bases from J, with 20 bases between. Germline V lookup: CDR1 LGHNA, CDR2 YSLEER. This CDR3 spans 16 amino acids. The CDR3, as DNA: TGCGCCAGCAGCCAGGTTTGGGGCAGGGATGGCGATGAGCAGTTCTTC. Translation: CASSQVWGRDGDEQFF.

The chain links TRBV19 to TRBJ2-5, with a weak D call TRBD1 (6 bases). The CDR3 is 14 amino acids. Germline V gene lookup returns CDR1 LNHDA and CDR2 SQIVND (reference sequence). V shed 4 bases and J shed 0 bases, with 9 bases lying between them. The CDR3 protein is CASSTRGYQETQYF. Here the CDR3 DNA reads TGTGCCAGTAGTACCAGGGGTTACCAAGAGACCCAGTACTTC.

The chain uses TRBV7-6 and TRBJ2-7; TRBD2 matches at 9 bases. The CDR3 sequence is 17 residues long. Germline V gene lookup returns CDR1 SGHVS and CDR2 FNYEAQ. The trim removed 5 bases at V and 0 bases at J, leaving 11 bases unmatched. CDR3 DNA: TGTGCCAGCAGCCCCTCAATTAGCGGGGGATTCTCCTACGAGCAGTACTTC. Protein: CASSPSISGGFSYEQYF.

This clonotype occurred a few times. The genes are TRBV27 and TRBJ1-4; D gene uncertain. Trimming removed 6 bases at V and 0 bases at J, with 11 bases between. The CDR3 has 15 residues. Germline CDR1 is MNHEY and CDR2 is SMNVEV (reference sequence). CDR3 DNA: TGTGCCAGCAGGAATACCGGGACAACTAATGAAAAACTGTTTTTT. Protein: CASRNTGTTNEKLFF. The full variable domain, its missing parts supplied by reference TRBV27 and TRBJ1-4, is EAQVTQNPRYLITVTGKKLTVTCSQNMNHEYMSWYRQDPGLGLRQIYYSMNVEVTDKGDVPEGYKVSRKEKRNFPLILESPSPNQTSLYFCASRNTGTTNEKLFFGSGTQLSVL.

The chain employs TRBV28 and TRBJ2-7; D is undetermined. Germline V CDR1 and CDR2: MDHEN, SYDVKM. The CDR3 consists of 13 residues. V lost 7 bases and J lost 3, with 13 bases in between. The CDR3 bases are TGTGCCAGCACGGGCAGGCAGCACTACGAGCAGTACGTC. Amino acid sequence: CASTGRQHYEQYV.

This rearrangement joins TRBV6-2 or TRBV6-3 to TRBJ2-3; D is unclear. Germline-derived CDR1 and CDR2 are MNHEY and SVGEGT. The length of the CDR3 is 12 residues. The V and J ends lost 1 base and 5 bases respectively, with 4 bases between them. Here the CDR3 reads CASSYYRDTQYF. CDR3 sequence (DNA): TGTGCCAGCAGTTACTACCGAGATACGCAGTATTTT.

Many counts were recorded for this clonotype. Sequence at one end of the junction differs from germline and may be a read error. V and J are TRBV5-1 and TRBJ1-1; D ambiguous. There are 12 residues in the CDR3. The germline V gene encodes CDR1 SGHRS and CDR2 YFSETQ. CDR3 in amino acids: CASSSRGTEAFF. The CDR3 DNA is TGTGCCAGCAGTTCCCGGGGCACTGAAGCTTTCTTT.

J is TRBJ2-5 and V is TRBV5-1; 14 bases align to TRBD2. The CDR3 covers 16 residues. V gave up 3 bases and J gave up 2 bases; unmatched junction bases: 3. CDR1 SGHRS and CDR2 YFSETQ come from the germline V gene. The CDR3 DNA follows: TGCGCCAGCAGCTCTAGACTAGCGGGGGGGCAAGAGACCCAGTACTTC. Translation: CASSSRLAGGQETQYF. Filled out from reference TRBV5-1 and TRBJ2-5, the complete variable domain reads KAGVTQTPRYLIKTRGQQVTLSCSPISGHRSVSWYQQTPGQGLQFLFEYFSETQRNKGNFPGRFSGRQFSNSRSEMNVSTLELGDSALYLCASSSRLAGGQETQYFGPGTRLLVL.

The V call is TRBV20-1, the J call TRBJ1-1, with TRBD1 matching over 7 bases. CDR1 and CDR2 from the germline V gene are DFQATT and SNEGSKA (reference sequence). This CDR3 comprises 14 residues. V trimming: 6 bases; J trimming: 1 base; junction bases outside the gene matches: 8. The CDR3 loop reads CSARGQATNTEAFF. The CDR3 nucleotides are TGCAGTGCCCGTGGACAGGCGACGAACACTGAAGCTTTCTTT.

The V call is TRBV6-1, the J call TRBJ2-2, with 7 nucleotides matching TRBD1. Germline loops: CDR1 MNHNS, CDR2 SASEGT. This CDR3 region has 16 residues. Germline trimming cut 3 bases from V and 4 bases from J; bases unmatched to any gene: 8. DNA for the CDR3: TGTGCCAGCAGTGAGATCAAGGGGGCGCGCACCGGGGAGCTGTTTTTT. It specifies CASSEIKGARTGELFF.

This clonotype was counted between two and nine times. CDR3 region: CASSPQGRGLVREKLFF. CDR3 DNA: TGTGCCAGCAGCCCTCAGGGAAGGGGGCTAGTAAGGGAAAAACTGTTTTTT. This chain uses TRBV27 with TRBJ1-4; 7 nucleotides line up with TRBD1. The germline CDR1 and CDR2 sequences are MNHEY and SMNVEV (reference sequence). The length of the CDR3 is 17 residues. V gave up 6 bases and J gave up 8 bases; unmatched junction bases: 18.

The CDR3 reads CASSGWDQETQYF. The DNA of the CDR3 is TGTGCCAGCAGTGGTTGGGATCAAGAGACCCAGTACTTC. The rearrangement links TRBV25-1 to TRBJ2-5; D is unresolved. The ends were cut back, 4 bases at V and 2 bases at J, with 8 bases in the middle. Germline V gene data show CDR1 as MGHDK and CDR2 as SYGVNS. The CDR3 has 13 residues.

CDR3 nucleotides: TGTGCCAGCAGTTACGGTACGGGCGACATTCAGTACTTC. It is translated as CASSYGTGDIQYF. The chain is built from TRBV6-5 and TRBJ2-4, with D unresolved. V was trimmed by 2 bases and J by 8 bases, leaving 10 bases between them. The CDR3 length is 13 residues. Germline V gives CDR1 MNHEY, CDR2 SVGAGI.

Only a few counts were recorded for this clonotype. The CDR3: CASSLGWAGNTIYF. DNA for the CDR3: TGTGCCAGCAGCTTAGGCTGGGCTGGAAACACCATATATTTT. J is TRBJ1-3 and V is TRBV7-2; D uncertain. The CDR3 sequence is 14 residues long. Germline-derived CDR1 and CDR2 are SGHTA and FQGNSA. V lost 1 base and J 2 bases, leaving 6 bases between the germline ends.

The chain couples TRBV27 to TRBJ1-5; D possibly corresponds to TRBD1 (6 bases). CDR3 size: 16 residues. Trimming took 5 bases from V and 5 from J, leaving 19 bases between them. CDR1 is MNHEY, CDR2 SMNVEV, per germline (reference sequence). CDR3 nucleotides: TGTGCCAGCAGTCCAATAAGGACAGAGAGCGATCAGCCCCAGCATTTT. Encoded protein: CASSPIRTESDQPQHF.

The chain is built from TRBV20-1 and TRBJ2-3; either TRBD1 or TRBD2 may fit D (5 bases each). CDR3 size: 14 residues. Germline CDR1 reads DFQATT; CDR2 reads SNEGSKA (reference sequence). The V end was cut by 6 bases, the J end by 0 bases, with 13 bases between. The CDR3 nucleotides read TGCAGTGCACCTGGGACGGGGAGCACAGATACGCAGTATTTT. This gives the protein CSAPGTGSTDTQYF.

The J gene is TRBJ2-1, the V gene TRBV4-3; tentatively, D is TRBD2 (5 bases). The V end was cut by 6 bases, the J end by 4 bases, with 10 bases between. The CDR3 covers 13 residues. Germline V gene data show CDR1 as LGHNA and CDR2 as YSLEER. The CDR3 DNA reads TGCGCCAGCAGTGACGGGGTGTACAATGAGCAGTTCTTC. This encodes CASSDGVYNEQFF.

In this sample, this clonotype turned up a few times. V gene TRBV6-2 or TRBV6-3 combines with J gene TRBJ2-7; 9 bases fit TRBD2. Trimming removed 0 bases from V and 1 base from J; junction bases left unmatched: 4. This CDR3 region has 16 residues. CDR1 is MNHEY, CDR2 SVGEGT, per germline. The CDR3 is CASSYSSGGLSYEQYV. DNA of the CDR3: TGTGCCAGCAGTTACTCTAGCGGGGGATTGTCCTACGAGCAGTACGTC.